The 32 T cell receptor beta chains reported below all come from one sample, sequenced in a study of blood T cell repertoires in COVID-19. The data were produced by immunoSEQ multiplex PCR, yet TCRdb's version contains in-frame clones alone and is incomplete. This table holds some 140,000 clones, roughly 83% found once. What was sequenced was peripheral blood. The receptors were sampled from a woman aged 80 or over with acute or convalescent COVID-19.

This clone was found a few times. The rearrangement joins TRBV7-2 to TRBJ2-2; no definite D call. CDR3 size: 14 residues. CDR1 is SGHTA, CDR2 FQGNSA, per germline. V shed 5 bases and J shed 5 bases, with 12 bases lying between them. The CDR3 loop is CASSVQPETGELFF. CDR3 nucleotides: TGTGCCAGCAGCGTACAGCCTGAAACCGGGGAGCTGTTTTTT.

The J gene is TRBJ1-5, the V gene TRBV19; D perhaps matches TRBD1 (5 bases). V was clipped by 2 bases and J by 3 bases, with 11 bases between them. The CDR3 length is 15 residues. Per germline, CDR1 LNHDA and CDR2 SQIVND (reference sequence). CDR3 DNA: TGTGCCAGTAGTATAAGGGGTCCCACCAATCAGCCCCAGCATTTT. Protein sequence: CASSIRGPTNQPQHF.

The chain combines TRBV29-1 with TRBJ1-2; D remains ambiguous. The CDR3 has 12 residues. V was pared by 7 bases and J by 2 bases, with 11 bases between. CDR1 SQVTM and CDR2 ANQGSEA come from the germline V gene. CDR3 protein: CSAFALNYGYTF. CDR3 bases: TGCAGCGCCTTCGCTCTAAACTATGGCTACACCTTC.

The chain employs TRBV5-1 and TRBJ1-1, with 8 bases fitting TRBD1. This CDR3 has 13 residues. CDR1 SGHRS and CDR2 YFSETQ come from the germline V gene. V was clipped by 7 bases and J by 5 bases; unmatched bases: 7. The CDR3 DNA reads TGCGCCAGCGGAGACCGGGACAGGACTGAAGCTTTCTTT. This gives the protein CASGDRDRTEAFF.

The chain carries TRBV6-5 and TRBJ1-5; tentative D call: TRBD1 (5 bases). With 6 bases removed from V and 7 bases from J, the gap between germline ends came to 13 bases. This CDR3 has 13 residues. Germline assignment: CDR1 MNHEY and CDR2 SVGAGI. The CDR3 DNA is TGTGCCAGCAGAGACCTCCAGGGCCAGCCCCAGCATTTT. Its translation is CASRDLQGQPQHF.

The chain joins TRBV5-1 to TRBJ1-2, with TRBD1 as a possible D gene (5 bases). This CDR3 is built from 13 residues. Germline V gene lookup returns CDR1 SGHRS and CDR2 YFSETQ. V gave up 4 bases and J gave up 5 bases, with 12 bases separating them. For the CDR3, the DNA is TGCGCCAGCAGCCTCTACGACAGTTATGGCTACACCTTC. Protein: CASSLYDSYGYTF.

The genes are TRBV5-1 and TRBJ2-3, with a weak D call TRBD2 (6 bases). Germline CDR1 is SGHRS and CDR2 is YFSETQ. The CDR3 is made up of 13 amino acids. V shed 5 bases and J shed 2 bases, with 9 bases lying between them. The CDR3 DNA follows: TGCGCCAGCAGGTGGGGGGACACAGATACGCAGTATTTT. As protein: CASRWGDTDTQYF.

There are a few counts of this clone. The chain carries TRBV6-1 and TRBJ1-2, with 9 positions matching TRBD1. Germline CDR1 and CDR2: MNHNS and SASEGT. The CDR3 consists of 15 residues. The V and J ends lost 3 bases and 7 bases, in that order; junction bases with no gene match: 9. The CDR3 loop reads CASSDHAQGASGYTF. The CDR3 bases are TGTGCCAGCAGTGATCATGCACAGGGGGCAAGTGGCTACACCTTC.

This chain connects TRBV6-5 to TRBJ1-2; D might be TRBD1 (5 bases). Looked up from germline, CDR1 is MNHEY and CDR2 is SVGAGI. V was clipped by 2 bases and J by 3 bases, with 7 bases between them. The CDR3 loop spans 13 amino acids. The CDR3 is CASSYGGYYGYTF. CDR3 bases: TGTGCCAGCAGTTACGGGGGGTACTATGGCTACACCTTC.

Remarks on this clone: Other nucleotide sequences from this sample produce the same CDR3. The V gene is TRBV19, the J gene TRBJ1-1; D gene ambiguous. The CDR3 has 13 residues. Trimming cost V 3 bases and J 3 bases, with 8 bases left between them. The V gene's germline CDR1 is LNHDA and CDR2 SQIVND (reference sequence). DNA of the CDR3: TGTGCCAGTAGTATTAGAGGATACACTGAAGCTTTCTTT. It is translated as CASSIRGYTEAFF.

J is TRBJ1-1 and V is TRBV7-9, with D hard to call. Germline V lookup: CDR1 SEHNR, CDR2 FQNEAQ (reference sequence). The V and J ends lost 6 bases and 5 bases respectively, with 16 bases between them. The CDR3 has 14 residues. In DNA form, the CDR3 reads TGTGCCAGCAGGATAGAGGCTGGCGGGACTGAAGCTTTCTTT. Translating it yields CASRIEAGGTEAFF.

To note about this clone: The identical CDR3 is also encoded by other nucleotide sequences in the sample. This chain connects TRBV6-5 to TRBJ1-3, with D perhaps matching TRBD1 (5 bases). CDR1 is MNHEY, CDR2 SVGAGI, per germline. Deletions cut 0 bases from V and 4 bases from J, with 10 bases between. The CDR3 length is 15 residues. The CDR3 sequence: CASSYSRDSGNTIYF. The CDR3 region has the DNA TGTGCCAGCAGTTACTCGCGGGACTCGGGAAACACCATATATTTT.

V gene TRBV4-3 combines with J gene TRBJ2-7; 9 nucleotides align to TRBD1. The CDR3 is made up of 17 amino acids. V lost 0 bases, J lost 5 bases, and 11 bases stayed unmatched. CDR1 and CDR2 from the germline V gene are LGHNA and YSLEER. The CDR3 DNA follows: TGCGCCAGCAGCCAAGAACACGGGGACAGGGCCCTTAACGAGCAGTACTTC. Translated: CASSQEHGDRALNEQYF.

This clone was recorded only once. The chain carries TRBV29-1 and TRBJ2-3; D gene ambiguous. V lost 8 bases and J lost 0, with 15 bases in between. Germline CDR1 SQVTM, CDR2 ANQGSEA. The length of the CDR3 is 14 residues. CDR3 loop: CSPLEVRSTDTQYF. The CDR3 nucleotides read TGCAGCCCTCTCGAGGTACGGAGCACAGATACGCAGTATTTT.

This clone was seen more than once but under ten times. The chain carries TRBV7-2 and TRBJ1-5; 9 bases match TRBD1. The CDR3 sequence is 19 residues long. Trimming took 5 bases from V and 1 from J; bases not matched to a gene: 15. Looked up from germline, CDR1 is SGHTA and CDR2 is FQGNSA. The CDR3: CASSERQGDWGKSNQPQHF. Written as DNA, the CDR3 is TGTGCCAGCAGCGAACGACAGGGGGATTGGGGAAAGAGCAATCAGCCCCAGCATTTT. The complete variable domain, with remaining parts taken from reference TRBV7-2 and TRBJ1-5, reads GAGVSQSPSNKVTEKGKDVELRCDPISGHTALYWYRQSLGQGLEFLIYFQGNSAPDKSGLPSDRFSAERTGGSVSTLTIQRTQQEDSAVYLCASSERQGDWGKSNQPQHFGDGTRLSIL.

The gene calls are TRBV19 and TRBJ1-4; the match to TRBD1 covers 9 bases. CDR1 LNHDA and CDR2 SQIVND come from the germline V gene (reference sequence). This CDR3 region has 15 residues. Trimming cost V 4 bases and J 7 bases; bases outside gene matches: 7. The CDR3: CASSREGQGTEKLFF. CDR3 bases: TGTGCCAGTAGTAGGGAAGGACAGGGGACTGAAAAACTGTTTTTT.

This clone was seen a handful of times. The CDR3 DNA reads as TGTGCCATCAGTCTGTTTTCGGGACAGTTGAACACTGAAGCTTTCTTT. Its protein is CAISLFSGQLNTEAFF. The chain employs TRBV10-3 and TRBJ1-1; 7 bases match TRBD1. In germline, CDR1 is ENHRY, CDR2 SYGVKD. V shed 5 bases and J 0 bases; nucleotides not matched to a gene: 9. The CDR3 has 16 residues.

V and J are TRBV6-1 and TRBJ1-2; D is perhaps TRBD1 (6 bases). This CDR3 region has 16 residues. Trimming took 4 bases from V and 2 from J, leaving 17 bases between them. The germline gives CDR1 MNHNS, CDR2 SASEGT. CDR3 region: CASSGYRVGENYGYTF. The DNA for the CDR3 is TGTGCCAGCAGTGGATACAGGGTTGGAGAAAACTATGGCTACACCTTC.

The chain couples TRBV27 to TRBJ1-5, with 7 bases matching TRBD1. CDR1 is MNHEY, CDR2 SMNVEV, per germline (reference sequence). CDR3 length: 13 amino acids. With V trimmed by 7 bases and J by 3 bases, 3 bases remained unmatched. The CDR3 loop reads CASTTGLNQPQHF. DNA of the CDR3: TGTGCCAGCACGACAGGGCTCAATCAGCCCCAGCATTTT.

The V and J genes are TRBV27 and TRBJ2-5, with D perhaps TRBD2 (6 bases). There are 14 residues in the CDR3. Germline assignment: CDR1 MNHEY and CDR2 SMNVEV (reference sequence). The V gene lost 5 bases and the J gene lost 4 bases, with 14 bases spanning the gap. As DNA, the CDR3 is TGTGCCAGCAGTCTCCCGGGAGCGCGAGAGACCCAGTACTTC. Translation: CASSLPGARETQYF.

The chain carries TRBV3-1 (or the pseudogene TRBV3-2) and TRBJ1-2, with a weak D call TRBD1 (6 bases). CDR3 length: 13 amino acids. Germline assignment: CDR1 LGHDT and CDR2 YNNKEL (reference sequence). Trimming pared 5 bases from V and 8 bases from J, leaving 15 bases between. CDR3: CASSGRDTQGYTF. The CDR3 nucleotides read TGTGCCAGCAGCGGCCGGGACACCCAGGGCTACACCTTC.

The chain couples TRBV2 to TRBJ2-7, with TRBD2 as a possible D gene (6 bases). This CDR3 has 13 residues. Germline V CDR1 and CDR2: SNHLY, FYNNEI. V lost 9 bases and J 3 bases, leaving 15 bases between the germline ends. For the CDR3, the DNA is TGTGCCAGTGGGGGGTCGGGACGCTACGAGCAGTACTTC. The encoded protein is CASGGSGRYEQYF.

The rearrangement joins TRBV2 to TRBJ1-3, with D perhaps TRBD1 (6 bases). Germline V gene data show CDR1 as SNHLY and CDR2 as FYNNEI. This CDR3 has 16 amino acids. V gave up 6 bases and J gave up 2 bases, with 17 bases separating them. CDR3 loop: CASSAGRGIAGNTIYF. As DNA, the CDR3 is TGTGCCAGCAGCGCGGGGAGGGGGATCGCTGGAAACACCATATATTTT.

This chain connects TRBV5-6 to TRBJ2-7; 9 nucleotides agree with TRBD1. The length of the CDR3 is 16 residues. V trimming: 4 bases; J trimming: 1 base; junction bases outside the gene matches: 9. Germline lookup yields CDR1 SGHDT and CDR2 YYEEEE. The CDR3 protein is CASSPKTGTGSYEQYF. DNA of the CDR3: TGTGCCAGCAGCCCGAAAACCGGGACAGGGTCCTACGAGCAGTACTTC.

V gene TRBV2 combines with J gene TRBJ2-5; 7 nucleotides line up with TRBD2. CDR3 length equals 15 residues. Unmatched junction bases numbered 14, after V lost 8 bases and J lost 5 bases. The germline V gene encodes CDR1 SNHLY and CDR2 FYNNEI. CDR3 coding DNA: TGTGCCAGCTCCGTCGAGCGGGGCGTCCGTGAGACCCAGTACTTC. Encoded protein: CASSVERGVRETQYF.

V is TRBV18 and J is TRBJ1-3; 7 bases line up with TRBD1. Germline V gene sequence: CDR1 KGHSH, CDR2 LQKENI. The CDR3 has 15 residues. V was clipped by 3 bases and J by 7 bases; unmatched bases: 9. The CDR3 nucleotides are TGTGCCAGCTCACCTGACAGGGATCAACGGAACACCATATATTTT. Translation gives CASSPDRDQRNTIYF.

The chain combines TRBV5-5 with TRBJ1-1; 12 nucleotides align to TRBD1. The CDR3 extends over 16 amino acids. V shed 5 bases and J 4 bases; nucleotides not matched to a gene: 9. CDR1 is SGHKS, CDR2 YYEKEE, per germline (reference sequence). The CDR3 DNA reads TGTGCCAGCAGGACCGGGACAGGGGGCGAGGGCACTGAAGCTTTCTTT. Amino acid sequence: CASRTGTGGEGTEAFF.

The chain joins TRBV6-5 to TRBJ1-1; maybe TRBD1 (5 bases). V was cut by 0 bases and J by 10 bases, with 18 bases left in between. This CDR3 region has 15 residues. Germline V gene data show CDR1 as MNHEY and CDR2 as SVGAGI. CDR3 protein: CASSYSVRGGVTAFF. The CDR3 nucleotides are TGTGCCAGCAGTTACTCTGTAAGGGGTGGGGTGACAGCTTTCTTT.

This chain connects TRBV23-1 to TRBJ1-2; maybe TRBD1 (5 bases). Being an ORF, TRBV23-1 has a function that is uncertain. V lost 4 bases, J lost 8 bases, and 14 bases lay in between. This CDR3 has 13 residues. CDR3 sequence reads: CASSRMGPRGYTF. In DNA, the CDR3 is TGCGCCAGCAGTCGAATGGGGCCCAGGGGCTACACCTTC.

This clone was seen at least ten times. The chain has TRBV2 and TRBJ1-5; 7 nucleotides line up with TRBD1. With V trimmed by 6 bases and J by 7 bases, 18 bases remained unmatched. This CDR3 has 17 amino acids. Germline CDR1 reads SNHLY; CDR2 reads FYNNEI. This CDR3 reads CASRPGTVKNGRQPQHF. The DNA of the CDR3 is TGTGCCAGCAGGCCCGGGACAGTAAAAAATGGGCGCCAGCCCCAGCATTTT.

This clone was recorded only once. This rearrangement joins TRBV5-1 to TRBJ2-5; 9 bases map to TRBD1. This CDR3 spans 14 amino acids. With 3 bases clipped from V and 4 bases from J, the junction kept 4 bases outside the gene matches. In germline, CDR1 is SGHRS, CDR2 YFSETQ. The CDR3 reads CASSSTGGLETQYF. In DNA, the CDR3 is TGCGCCAGCAGCTCGACAGGGGGTCTAGAGACCCAGTACTTC.

V gene TRBV27 combines with J gene TRBJ1-5, with 8 nucleotides matching TRBD1. This CDR3 is built from 16 residues. J lost 5 bases, V lost 3 bases, and 9 bases had no gene match. CDR1 is MNHEY, CDR2 SMNVEV, per germline (reference sequence). CDR3 residues: CASSFVGRGRDQPQHF. In DNA form, the CDR3 reads TGTGCCAGCAGTTTCGTTGGCAGGGGGCGCGATCAGCCCCAGCATTTT.